The clone carrying this TCR beta chain was seen more than once but under ten times. Unique molecular identifiers were built into the TCRbeta library. TCRdb processed the PCR reads anew with MiXCR; each CDR3 protein has one entry. Among roughly 400,000 distinct CDR3 sequences listed, around 21% were seen once. This entry comes from a study of T-cell reconstitution after alpha-beta-depleted transplantation in children. After removal of 3 bases from V and 6 bases from J, the junction contained 8 bases not matched to a gene. This CDR3 has 16 amino acids. Germline V gene sequence: CDR1 SQVTM, CDR2 ANQGSEA.

The starting material was PBMCs from the stem cell graft donor, obtained from the stem cell graft. V gene TRBV29-1 combines with J gene TRBJ2-1; TRBD2 agrees at 13 bases. The origin of this receptor is a human donor who donated a stem cell graft to a child with acute myeloid leukemia. Here the CDR3 DNA reads TGCAGCGTTGACGACCCCACTAGCGGGAGGGTCAATGAGCAGTTCTTC. Translating it yields CSVDDPTSGRVNEQFF.